One sample yielded the 10 T cell receptor beta chains listed below, sequenced in a study of blood T cell repertoires in COVID-19. Using immunoSEQ multiplex PCR, the repertoire was profiled, and TCRdb retains in-frame clones only, with some absent. Among 150,000 or so clones, around 80% were seen once, and the ten largest hold around 4.8%. Sequenced material: peripheral blood. The receptors shown here come from a woman over 75 with active or convalescent COVID-19.

The rearrangement links TRBV7-8 to TRBJ2-2; D perhaps matches TRBD2 (5 bases). Germline CDR1 is SGHVS and CDR2 is FQNEAQ. This CDR3 spans 17 amino acids. Trimming stripped 5 bases from V and 1 base from J, with 17 bases between. The CDR3 is CASSPRRPAVNTGELFF. CDR3 sequence (DNA): TGTGCCAGCAGCCCACGGAGGCCAGCAGTGAACACCGGGGAGCTGTTTTTT.

The J gene is TRBJ2-1, the V gene TRBV2, with TRBD1 matching 7 bases. The length of the CDR3 is 14 residues. After removal of 6 bases from V and 6 bases from J, the junction contained 8 bases not matched to a gene. Germline lookup yields CDR1 SNHLY and CDR2 FYNNEI. CDR3 bases: TGTGCCAGCAGCTACGGACAGGCGGTCAATGAGCAGTTCTTC. Its translation is CASSYGQAVNEQFF.

This clone was detected once. The J gene is TRBJ1-1, the V gene TRBV6-2 or TRBV6-3; 8 nucleotides line up with TRBD1. Germline V gene data show CDR1 as MNHEY and CDR2 as SVGEGT. The CDR3 length is 16 residues. With V trimmed by 0 bases and J by 3 bases, 6 bases remained unmatched. The CDR3 loop reads CASSYSAGGAYTEAFF. Written as DNA, the CDR3 is TGTGCCAGCAGTTACTCCGCAGGGGGCGCATACACTGAAGCTTTCTTT.

This sequence joins TRBV19 and TRBJ1-4; 8 nucleotides agree with TRBD1. J lost 0 bases, V lost 5 bases, and 5 bases had no gene match. Per germline, CDR1 LNHDA and CDR2 SQIVND (reference sequence). This CDR3 contains 16 residues. The CDR3 bases are TGTGCCAGTAGTTTCGGACAGGGCTCAACTAATGAAAAACTGTTTTTT. The encoded protein is CASSFGQGSTNEKLFF.

CDR3 in DNA: TGTGCCTGGAACAGGGCCCCGGGAGGCTACACCTTC. Translated: CAWNRAPGGYTF. The chain couples TRBV30 to TRBJ1-2; D perhaps matches TRBD1 (6 bases). CDR3 length: 12 residues. Germline values: CDR1 GTSNPN, CDR2 SVGIG (reference sequence). V was pared by 4 bases and J by 8 bases, with 14 bases between.

The rearrangement links TRBV4-2 to TRBJ1-4; D is perhaps TRBD1 (6 bases). In germline, CDR1 is LGHNA, CDR2 YNFKEQ. CDR3 length: 15 amino acids. V shed 1 base and J shed 6 bases, with 12 bases lying between them. CDR3 nucleotides: TGTGCCAGCAGCCAAGTGATGGCAGGGGATGAAAAACTGTTTTTT. Translated, it gives CASSQVMAGDEKLFF.

The rearrangement joins TRBV6-6 to TRBJ2-7, with 8 bases aligning to TRBD2. J was trimmed by 1 base and V by 4 bases; bases with no gene match: 6. The V gene's germline CDR1 is MNHNY and CDR2 SVGAGI (reference sequence). This CDR3 spans 15 amino acids. The CDR3 region is CASSSGRGASYEQYF. In nucleotides, the CDR3 is TGTGCCAGCAGTTCCGGGCGGGGGGCATCCTACGAGCAGTACTTC.

This clone was seen a handful of times. This chain joins TRBV11-3 and TRBJ1-6, with unresolved D. Germline V CDR1 and CDR2: SGHNT, YENEEA. The CDR3 consists of 15 residues. V was trimmed by 6 bases and J by 0 bases, leaving 9 bases between them. The CDR3 nucleotides are TGTGCCAGCAGAAGAGAGAGCTCCTATAATTCACCCCTCCACTTT. Its translation: CASRRESSYNSPLHF.

The chain recombines TRBV3-1 (or the pseudogene TRBV3-2) with TRBJ2-1; TRBD2 matches 7 bases. The ends lost 4 bases at V and 6 bases at J; junction bases unmatched: 9. The CDR3 totals 15 residues. From germline, CDR1 is LGHDT and CDR2 YNNKEL (reference sequence). CDR3 sequence: CASSLGASGLNEQFF. The DNA of the CDR3 is TGTGCCAGCAGCCTAGGGGCTAGCGGACTCAATGAGCAGTTCTTC.

V usage is TRBV19 and J usage is TRBJ1-1, with TRBD1 as a possible D gene (6 bases). Trimming took off 6 bases at V and 2 bases at J, with 13 bases between the two ends. CDR3 length equals 14 residues. Germline values: CDR1 LNHDA, CDR2 SQIVND (reference sequence). CDR3 sequence: CASRPGHINTEAFF. The CDR3 bases are TGTGCCAGTAGACCGGGACACATAAACACTGAAGCTTTCTTT.